A single sample gave rise to the 29 T cell receptor beta chains below, sequenced in a study of T cell responses to AZD1222 COVID-19 vaccine (dated by TCRdb to the early 2020s). The library was built by means of the immunoSEQ multiplex PCR assay. Held by TCRdb, this immuneACCESS table contains in-frame sequences only and omits some clones. Under half of the omission traces to an unresolved V gene where checked; the cause of the rest is unknown. The sample table records about 54,000 clones; 89% of these occur just once. About 14% of the sample lies in the top ten. The time point label, as the study defines it: about 28 days (+/-7) after the second vaccine dose. Specimen: peripheral blood, collected 28 days after the second AZD1222 dose. These receptors were obtained from an adult who received the AZD1222 COVID-19 vaccine.

The chain links TRBV28 to TRBJ1-5; D is possibly TRBD1 (5 bases). The CDR3 contains 14 residues. V was clipped by 3 bases and J by 7 bases, with 13 bases between them. Germline CDR1 is MDHEN and CDR2 is SYDVKM. CDR3 coding DNA: TGTGCCAGCAGTTTCACCCAGGGAGGCCAGCCCCAGCATTTT. This codes for CASSFTQGGQPQHF.

The CDR3 coding sequence is TGTGCCAGCAGCCAAGATCCTAGCGGGAGGGCGGGTGAGCAGTTCTTC. Translation: CASSQDPSGRAGEQFF. The chain couples TRBV3-1 (or the pseudogene TRBV3-2) to TRBJ2-1, with TRBD2 matching 12 bases. The length of the CDR3 is 16 residues. CDR1 and CDR2 (germline): LGHDT, YNNKEL (reference sequence). V lost 0 bases to trimming and J lost 9 bases; unmatched junction nucleotides: 6.

The chain joins TRBV7-9 to TRBJ2-2, with 7 bases identical to TRBD2. From germline, CDR1 is SEHNR and CDR2 FQNEAQ (reference sequence). The V gene end was trimmed by 2 bases and the J gene end by 6 bases; junction bases not matched to a gene: 3. The CDR3 is made up of 14 amino acids. In DNA, the CDR3 is TGTGCCAGCAGCTTACCGGGGAGGGCCGGGGAGCTGTTTTTT. This translates into CASSLPGRAGELFF. Full variable domain (outside the CDR3, taken from reference TRBV7-9 and TRBJ2-2): DTGVSQNPRHKITKRGQNVTFRCDPISEHNRLYWYRQTLGQGPEFLTYFQNEAQLEKSRLLSDRFSAERPKGSFSTLEIQRTEQGDSAMYLCASSLPGRAGELFFGEGSRLTVL.

The rearrangement uses TRBV6-5 and TRBJ2-7; D perhaps matches TRBD1 (6 bases). This CDR3 is built from 15 residues. CDR1 MNHEY and CDR2 SVGAGI come from the germline V gene. Trimming left V 8 bases short and J 3 bases short, with 20 bases between. The DNA of the CDR3 is TGTGCCAGCCTGGACAGCCTCATTAATCGCTACGAGCAGTACTTC. It codes for CASLDSLINRYEQYF.

This chain connects TRBV6-2 or TRBV6-3 to TRBJ2-7, with 8 nucleotides matching TRBD2. The CDR3 consists of 15 residues. J lost 4 bases, V lost 6 bases, and 11 bases had no gene match. Germline V gene lookup returns CDR1 MNHEY and CDR2 SVGEGT. CDR3: CASSSPGLGSYEQYF. The CDR3 nucleotides are TGTGCCAGCAGCTCTCCGGGACTAGGGTCATACGAGCAGTACTTC.

CDR3 protein: CASSTEGGQPQHF. The CDR3 nucleotides are TGCGCCAGCAGCACGGAAGGGGGACAGCCCCAGCATTTT. The V call is TRBV5-1, the J call TRBJ1-5; possible D gene TRBD1, 6 bases. Germline loops: CDR1 SGHRS, CDR2 YFSETQ. This CDR3 is built from 13 residues. The V end was cut by 4 bases, the J end by 7 bases, with 12 bases between.

The chain links TRBV9 to TRBJ2-2, with 11 bases aligning to TRBD2. The CDR3 contains 19 residues. Germline V gene data show CDR1 as SGDLS and CDR2 as YYNGEE. Losses at the gene ends were 0 bases for V and 4 bases for J; bases not matched to a gene: 11. The CDR3 DNA reads as TGTGCCAGCAGCGTAGGTAGAACTAGCGGGAGACGAAGCACCGGGGAGCTGTTTTTT. It specifies CASSVGRTSGRRSTGELFF.

The rearrangement uses TRBV9 and TRBJ2-5, with D tentatively TRBD1 or TRBD2 (5 bases each). This CDR3 is 14 amino acids long. CDR1 SGDLS and CDR2 YYNGEE come from the germline V gene. With 3 bases removed from V and 4 bases from J, the gap between germline ends came to 13 bases. The CDR3 DNA is TGTGCCAGCAGCGACCGAGGGGAAGGAGAGACCCAGTACTTC. Protein sequence: CASSDRGEGETQYF.

The chain carries TRBV25-1 and TRBJ1-1; D call uncertain. Germline values: CDR1 MGHDK, CDR2 SYGVNS. Trimming removed 7 bases at V and 1 base at J, with 7 bases between. This CDR3 region has 12 residues. In DNA, the CDR3 is TGTGCCAGCACCCTGGGGAACACTGAAGCTTTCTTT. Encoded protein: CASTLGNTEAFF.

This chain uses TRBV5-6 with TRBJ1-1; 9 positions agree with TRBD1. The CDR3 is 14 residues long. V was clipped by 5 bases and J by 8 bases; unmatched bases: 10. Germline lookup yields CDR1 SGHDT and CDR2 YYEEEE. The CDR3, as DNA: TGTGCCAGCAGGCAACAGGGGGCTTTGTACGAAGCTTTCTTT. It yields the protein CASRQQGALYEAFF.

V is TRBV30 and J is TRBJ1-2; D gene ambiguous. This CDR3 has 12 residues. CDR1 and CDR2 (germline): GTSNPN, SVGIG (reference sequence). Trimming removed 0 bases at V and 7 bases at J, with 9 bases between. The CDR3 here is CAWSVEGGGYTF. The CDR3 DNA reads TGTGCCTGGAGTGTGGAGGGAGGTGGCTACACCTTC.

J is TRBJ2-7 and V is TRBV11-2; no clear D. V was shortened by 3 bases and J by 7 bases, with 13 bases between the two germline ends. The CDR3 has 13 amino acids. CDR1 and CDR2 from the germline V gene are SGHAT and FQNNGV. This CDR3 reads CASSFLEIREQYF. In nucleotides, the CDR3 is TGTGCCAGCAGCTTTTTGGAGATTCGGGAGCAGTACTTC.

This sequence joins TRBV2 and TRBJ2-3; 7 bases map to TRBD2. The CDR3 runs to 16 residues. Trimming removed 1 base from V and 5 bases from J; junction bases left unmatched: 9. Per the germline V gene, CDR1 is SNHLY and CDR2 is FYNNEI. CDR3 residues: CASSEGLAGDVDTQYF. The CDR3 region has the DNA TGTGCCAGCAGTGAAGGACTAGCCGGAGATGTAGATACGCAGTATTTT.

Details on this clone: The same CDR3 is also encoded by other DNA sequences in this sample. The rearrangement uses TRBV24-1 and TRBJ2-2; tentatively, D is TRBD1 (6 bases). CDR1 KGHDR and CDR2 SFDVKD come from the germline V gene. This CDR3 region has 15 residues. Between the trimmed V and J ends, which lost 1 base and 5 bases, there was a span of 10 bases. CDR3: CATSDLRGGTGELFF. Written as DNA, the CDR3 is TGTGCCACCAGTGATTTAAGAGGGGGAACCGGGGAGCTGTTTTTT.

The V and J genes are TRBV10-1 and TRBJ2-7; the match to TRBD2 covers 12 bases. Germline assignment: CDR1 WNHNN and CDR2 SYGVQD (reference sequence). With V trimmed by 6 bases and J by 6 bases, 9 bases remained unmatched. The CDR3 is made up of 15 amino acids. The CDR3 DNA follows: TGCGCCAGCAGCAACAGACTAGCGGGAGTTGCCGAGCAGTACTTC. Amino acids: CASSNRLAGVAEQYF.

This chain uses TRBV2 with TRBJ2-2; TRBD2 agrees at 11 bases. The CDR3 is 15 amino acids. CDR1 is SNHLY, CDR2 FYNNEI, per germline. The junction had 4 bases not matched to a gene; V was cut back by 2 bases and J by 8 bases. CDR3 region: CASSETSGRTGELFF. For the CDR3, the DNA is TGTGCCAGCAGTGAAACTAGCGGGAGAACTGGGGAGCTGTTTTTT.

This rearrangement joins TRBV10-3 to TRBJ2-1; no definite D call. The CDR3 length is 20 residues. Germline-derived CDR1 and CDR2 are ENHRY and SYGVKD. V shed 3 bases and J shed 4 bases, with 28 bases lying between them. This CDR3 reads CAISDVPGQAARTKYNEQFF. The CDR3 nucleotides read TGTGCCATCAGTGATGTCCCTGGGCAGGCGGCCCGGACCAAATACAATGAGCAGTTCTTC.

The rearrangement uses TRBV30 and TRBJ2-1, with TRBD2 matching 15 bases. This CDR3 is 14 amino acids long. Germline V gene lookup returns CDR1 GTSNPN and CDR2 SVGIG (reference sequence). The V segment lost 4 bases and the J segment 9 bases; nucleotides outside the gene matches: 4. CDR3 sequence reads: CAWTMGLAGGEQFF. The CDR3 coding sequence is TGTGCCTGGACGATGGGACTAGCGGGAGGTGAGCAGTTCTTC.

The chain carries TRBV11-3 and TRBJ2-7; 13 bases are a match to TRBD2. V shed 3 bases, J shed 7 bases, and the junction held 6 bases outside the gene matches. CDR1 and CDR2 from the germline V gene are SGHNT and YENEEA. The length of the CDR3 is 15 residues. CDR3 DNA sequence: TGTGCCAGCAGCTTCCGGACTAGCGGGAGCGGTGAGCAGTACTTC. Translated: CASSFRTSGSGEQYF.

The J gene is TRBJ1-5, the V gene TRBV7-8, with 8 nucleotides matching TRBD1. The germline V gene encodes CDR1 SGHVS and CDR2 FQNEAQ. This CDR3 comprises 15 residues. J was trimmed by 3 bases and V by 4 bases; bases with no gene match: 5. This chain's CDR3 is CASSYGRGPNQPQHF. DNA of the CDR3: TGTGCCAGCAGCTACGGCAGGGGGCCCAATCAGCCCCAGCATTTT.

V gene TRBV29-1 combines with J gene TRBJ2-7, with a weak D call TRBD1 (7 bases). Trimming removed 1 base at V and 9 bases at J, with 16 bases between. Germline V gene data show CDR1 as SQVTM and CDR2 as ANQGSEA. CDR3 length equals 13 residues. The CDR3 region is CSVEGSGGQVQYF. CDR3 coding DNA: TGCAGCGTTGAAGGGTCAGGGGGGCAAGTGCAGTACTTC.

The chain recombines TRBV25-1 with TRBJ1-2; D is unresolved. The ends were cut back, 5 bases at V and 5 bases at J, with 6 bases in the middle. This CDR3 is 11 amino acids long. Looked up from germline, CDR1 is MGHDK and CDR2 is SYGVNS. CDR3 nucleotide sequence: TGTGCCAGCAGTTCGGGGTATGGCTACACCTTC. Encoded protein: CASSSGYGYTF.

The rearrangement uses TRBV21-1 and TRBJ2-3; the table's D call, TRBD2, has no DNA check behind it. TRBV21-1 is tagged as a pseudogene. The CDR3 totals 19 residues. In DNA, the CDR3 is TGTGCCAGCAGCAAAGCGCGGCGACTCAATAAGCTCCACACAGATACGCAGTATTTT. Encoded protein: CASSKARRLNKLHTDTQYF.

The V and J genes are TRBV18 and TRBJ2-2; D is undetermined. Germline V CDR1 and CDR2: KGHSH, LQKENI. V lost 3 bases to trimming and J lost 6 bases, with 11 bases between them. The CDR3 runs to 14 residues. The CDR3 sequence is CASSPVGPPGELFF. Written as DNA, the CDR3 is TGTGCCAGCTCACCGGTAGGGCCCCCCGGGGAGCTGTTTTTT.

The chain recombines TRBV3-1 (or the pseudogene TRBV3-2) with TRBJ2-2, with a weak D call TRBD1 (6 bases). CDR1 is LGHDT, CDR2 YNNKEL, per germline (reference sequence). CDR3 length equals 16 residues. V lost 1 base to trimming and J lost 6 bases, with 15 bases between them. The CDR3 loop reads CASSQGQGSGPGELFF. The CDR3, as DNA: TGTGCCAGCAGCCAAGGCCAGGGGAGCGGTCCCGGGGAGCTGTTTTTT.

The J gene is TRBJ1-1, the V gene TRBV3-1 (or the pseudogene TRBV3-2), with D perhaps TRBD1 (5 bases). Deletions cut 5 bases from V and 5 bases from J, with 15 bases between. Germline V CDR1 and CDR2: LGHDT, YNNKEL (reference sequence). CDR3 size: 14 residues. The CDR3 DNA is TGTGCCAGCAGCAAGGGACCTGAGGGAACTGAAGCTTTCTTT. Translated: CASSKGPEGTEAFF.

The chain recombines TRBV19 with TRBJ1-4; D is unclear. This CDR3 is 13 amino acids long. Germline-derived CDR1 and CDR2 are LNHDA and SQIVND (reference sequence). Trimming stripped 2 bases from V and 8 bases from J, with 9 bases between. The CDR3 loop reads CASSISTGEKLFF. CDR3 bases: TGTGCCAGTAGTATATCGACGGGAGAAAAACTGTTTTTT.

The chain uses TRBV7-8 and TRBJ1-4; D gene ambiguous. V was pared by 5 bases and J by 3 bases, with 13 bases between. This CDR3 is built from 15 residues. Looked up from germline, CDR1 is SGHVS and CDR2 is FQNEAQ. The CDR3 sequence: CASSEDGLANEKLFF. CDR3 in DNA: TGTGCCAGCAGCGAAGACGGGTTGGCTAATGAAAAACTGTTTTTT.

The chain combines TRBV9 with TRBJ1-2, with no clear D. The CDR3 runs to 15 residues. V shed 0 bases and J shed 3 bases, with 12 bases lying between them. Germline V gives CDR1 SGDLS, CDR2 YYNGEE. This CDR3 is CASSVGSGPDYGYTF. Here the CDR3 DNA reads TGTGCCAGCAGCGTAGGTTCCGGGCCCGACTATGGCTACACCTTC. Full variable domain (rest looked up from reference TRBV9 and TRBJ1-2): DSGVTQTPKHLITATGQRVTLRCSPRSGDLSVYWYQQSLDQGLQFLIQYYNGEERAKGNILERFSAQQFPDLHSELNLSSLELGDSALYFCASSVGSGPDYGYTFGSGTRLTVV.